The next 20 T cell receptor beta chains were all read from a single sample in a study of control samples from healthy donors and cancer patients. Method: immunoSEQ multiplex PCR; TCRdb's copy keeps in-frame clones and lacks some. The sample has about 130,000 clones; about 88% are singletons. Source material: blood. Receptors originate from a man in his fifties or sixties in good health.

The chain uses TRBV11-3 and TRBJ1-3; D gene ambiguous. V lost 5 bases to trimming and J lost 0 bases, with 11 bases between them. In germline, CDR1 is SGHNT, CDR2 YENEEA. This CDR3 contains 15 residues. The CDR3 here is CASSPDGISGNTIYF. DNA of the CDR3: TGTGCCAGCAGCCCGGACGGCATCTCTGGAAACACCATATATTTT.

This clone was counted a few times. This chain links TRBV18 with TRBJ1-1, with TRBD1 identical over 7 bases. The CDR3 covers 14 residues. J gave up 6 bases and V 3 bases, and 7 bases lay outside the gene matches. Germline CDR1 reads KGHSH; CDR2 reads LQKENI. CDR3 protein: CASSPRQGGPEAFF. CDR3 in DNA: TGTGCCAGCTCACCGCGGCAGGGGGGTCCTGAAGCTTTCTTT.

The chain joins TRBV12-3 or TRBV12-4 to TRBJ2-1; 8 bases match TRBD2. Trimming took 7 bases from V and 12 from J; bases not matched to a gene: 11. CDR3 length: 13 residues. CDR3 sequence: CASTPRGGGGQFF. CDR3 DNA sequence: TGTGCCAGCACTCCTCGGGGGGGCGGAGGGCAGTTCTTC.

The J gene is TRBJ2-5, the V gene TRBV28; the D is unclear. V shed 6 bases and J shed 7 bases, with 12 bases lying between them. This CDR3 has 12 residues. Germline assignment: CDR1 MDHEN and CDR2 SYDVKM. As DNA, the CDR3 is TGTGCCAGCAGCCGCCCCCAGGTGACCCAGTACTTC. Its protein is CASSRPQVTQYF.

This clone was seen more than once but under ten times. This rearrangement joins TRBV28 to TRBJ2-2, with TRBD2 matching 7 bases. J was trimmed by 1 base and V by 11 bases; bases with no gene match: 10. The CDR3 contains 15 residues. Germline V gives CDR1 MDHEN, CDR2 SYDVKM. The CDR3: CACGGGLLNTGELFF. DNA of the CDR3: TGTGCCTGCGGCGGGGGTCTGTTGAACACCGGGGAGCTGTTTTTT.

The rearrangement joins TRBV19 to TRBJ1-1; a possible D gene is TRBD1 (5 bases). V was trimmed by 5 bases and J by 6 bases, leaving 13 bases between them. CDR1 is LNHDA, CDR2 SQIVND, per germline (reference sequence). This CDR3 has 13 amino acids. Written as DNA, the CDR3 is TGTGCCAGTAGTTCCAGGGTTCGGGCTGAAGCTTTCTTT. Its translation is CASSSRVRAEAFF.

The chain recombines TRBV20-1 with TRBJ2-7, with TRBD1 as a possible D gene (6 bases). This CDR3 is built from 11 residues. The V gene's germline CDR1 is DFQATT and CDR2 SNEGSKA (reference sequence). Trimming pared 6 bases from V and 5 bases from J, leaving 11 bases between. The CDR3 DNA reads TGCAGTGCAAAACAGGGTAACGAGCAGTACTTC. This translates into CSAKQGNEQYF.

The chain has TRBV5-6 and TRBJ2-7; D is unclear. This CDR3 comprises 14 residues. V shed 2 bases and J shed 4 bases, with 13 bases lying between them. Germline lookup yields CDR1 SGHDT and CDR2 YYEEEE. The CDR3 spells CASSFFTAIYEQYF. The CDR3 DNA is TGTGCCAGCAGCTTTTTTACAGCGATATACGAGCAGTACTTC.

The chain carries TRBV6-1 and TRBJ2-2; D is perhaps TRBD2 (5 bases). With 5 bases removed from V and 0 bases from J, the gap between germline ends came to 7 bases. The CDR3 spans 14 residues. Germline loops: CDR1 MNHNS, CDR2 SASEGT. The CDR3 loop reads CASSPGANTGELFF. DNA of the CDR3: TGTGCCAGCAGTCCCGGGGCGAACACCGGGGAGCTGTTTTTT.

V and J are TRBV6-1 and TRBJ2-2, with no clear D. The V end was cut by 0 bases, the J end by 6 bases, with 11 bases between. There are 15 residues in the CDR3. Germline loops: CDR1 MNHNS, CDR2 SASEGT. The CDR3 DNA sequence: TGTGCCAGCAGTGAAGCAAGGCACTTATCCGGGGAGCTGTTTTTT. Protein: CASSEARHLSGELFF.

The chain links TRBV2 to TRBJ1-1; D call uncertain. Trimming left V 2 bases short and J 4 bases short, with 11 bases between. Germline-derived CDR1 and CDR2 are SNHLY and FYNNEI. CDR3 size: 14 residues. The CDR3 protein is CASSENFDRTEAFF. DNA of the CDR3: TGTGCCAGCAGTGAAAACTTCGATCGCACTGAAGCTTTCTTT.

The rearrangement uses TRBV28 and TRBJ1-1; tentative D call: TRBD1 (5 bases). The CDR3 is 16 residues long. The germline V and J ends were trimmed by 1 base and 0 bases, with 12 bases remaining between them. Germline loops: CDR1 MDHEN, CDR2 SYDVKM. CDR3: CASSLYRGTVNTEAFF. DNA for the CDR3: TGTGCCAGCAGTTTATACCGAGGGACGGTGAACACTGAAGCTTTCTTT.

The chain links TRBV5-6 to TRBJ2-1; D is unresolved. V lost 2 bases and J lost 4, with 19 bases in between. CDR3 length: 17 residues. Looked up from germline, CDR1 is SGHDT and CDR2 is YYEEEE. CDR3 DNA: TGTGCCAGCAGCTTCCTTGGTCCCTTGGCTCGGTACAATGAGCAGTTCTTC. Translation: CASSFLGPLARYNEQFF.

The CDR3 loop is CASSGYYRGPNQPQHF. The DNA of the CDR3 is TGTGCCAGCAGTGGATACTACAGGGGCCCAAATCAGCCCCAGCATTTT. The genes are TRBV6-1 and TRBJ1-5; 7 bases map to TRBD1. V shed 4 bases, J shed 4 bases, and the junction held 10 bases outside the gene matches. Germline CDR1 is MNHNS and CDR2 is SASEGT. This CDR3 has 16 residues.

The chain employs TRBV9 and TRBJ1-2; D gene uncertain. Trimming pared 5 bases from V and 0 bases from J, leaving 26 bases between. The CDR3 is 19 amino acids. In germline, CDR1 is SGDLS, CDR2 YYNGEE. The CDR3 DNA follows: TGTGCCAGCAGGCCCCCACCTCCGGGATCGGAGGGAGCTAACTATGGCTACACCTTC. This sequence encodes CASRPPPPGSEGANYGYTF. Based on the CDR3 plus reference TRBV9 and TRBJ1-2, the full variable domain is DSGVTQTPKHLITATGQRVTLRCSPRSGDLSVYWYQQSLDQGLQFLIQYYNGEERAKGNILERFSAQQFPDLHSELNLSSLELGDSALYFCASRPPPPGSEGANYGYTFGSGTRLTVV.

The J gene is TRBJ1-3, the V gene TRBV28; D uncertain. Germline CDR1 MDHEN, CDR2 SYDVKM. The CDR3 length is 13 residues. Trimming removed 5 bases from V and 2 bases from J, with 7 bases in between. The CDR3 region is CASSGGAGNTIYF. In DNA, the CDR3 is TGTGCCAGCAGTGGTGGGGCTGGAAACACCATATATTTT.

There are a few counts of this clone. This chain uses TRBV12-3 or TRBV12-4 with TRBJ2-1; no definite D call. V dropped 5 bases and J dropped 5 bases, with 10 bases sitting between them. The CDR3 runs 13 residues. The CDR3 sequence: CASSGIRNNEQFF. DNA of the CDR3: TGTGCCAGCAGTGGCATTAGAAACAATGAGCAGTTCTTC.

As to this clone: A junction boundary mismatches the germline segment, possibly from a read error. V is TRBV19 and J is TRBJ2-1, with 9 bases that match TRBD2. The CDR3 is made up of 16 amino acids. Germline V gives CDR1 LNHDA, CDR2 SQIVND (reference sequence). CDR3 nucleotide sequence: TGTGCCAGTAGTTTAGAGCGGGGGGCCTTGGCCAATGAGCAGTTCTTC. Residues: CASSLERGALANEQFF.

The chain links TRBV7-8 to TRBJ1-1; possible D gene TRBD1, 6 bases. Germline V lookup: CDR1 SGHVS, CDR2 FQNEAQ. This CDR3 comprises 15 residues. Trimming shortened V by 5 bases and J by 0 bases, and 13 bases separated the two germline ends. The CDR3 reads CASSPRQAMNTEAFF. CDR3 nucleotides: TGTGCCAGCAGCCCTCGACAGGCCATGAACACTGAAGCTTTCTTT.

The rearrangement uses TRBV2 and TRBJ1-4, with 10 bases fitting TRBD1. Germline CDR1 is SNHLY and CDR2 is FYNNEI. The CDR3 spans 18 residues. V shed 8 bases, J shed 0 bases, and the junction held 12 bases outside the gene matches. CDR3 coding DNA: TGTGCCAGCGTAAGGGGACAGGGGCCGACCTCAACTAATGAAAAACTGTTTTTT. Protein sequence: CASVRGQGPTSTNEKLFF.